Sequencing of this T cell receptor (beta chain) was carried out in a study of cytomegalovirus exposure and HLA in healthy donors. Findings and limits, study-wide: One variant, a missense change in DCLRE1C, was linked in a later analysis to TCR beta V- and J-gene trimming.

Both 60 Vbeta primers and 13 Jbeta primers went into the PCR. Here immunoSEQ multiplex PCR was the method, and the copy in TCRdb shows in-frame clones only, minus some. The sample records roughly 180,000 clones, 84% being singletons. These donors counted as nominally healthy when sampled, but unrecorded immune exposures were likely. Germline assignment: CDR1 MGHRA and CDR2 YSYEKL. The CDR3 has 17 residues. V lost 0 bases and J 5 bases, leaving 19 bases between the germline ends. For this clone: Its target is unknown.

J is TRBJ1-2 and V is TRBV4-1; TRBD1 might be the D (6 bases). Sequenced input: PBMCs. This TCR was recovered from a boy aged 10-17 years in good health and CMV-seronegative. This chain's CDR3 is CASSQDPTGGGHYGYTF. CDR3 nucleotide sequence: TGCGCCAGCAGCCAAGATCCTACAGGTGGGGGCCATTATGGCTACACCTTC.